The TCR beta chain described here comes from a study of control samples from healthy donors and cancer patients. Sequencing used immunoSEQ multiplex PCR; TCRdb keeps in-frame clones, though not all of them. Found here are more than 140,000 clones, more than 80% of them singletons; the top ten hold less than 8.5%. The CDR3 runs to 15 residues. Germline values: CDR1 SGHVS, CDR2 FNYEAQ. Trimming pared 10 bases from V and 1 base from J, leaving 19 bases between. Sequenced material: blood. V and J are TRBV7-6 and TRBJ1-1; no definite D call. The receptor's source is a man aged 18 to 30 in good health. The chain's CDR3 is CATRVNDLWNTEAFF. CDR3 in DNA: TGTGCCACTCGGGTTAACGACCTGTGGAACACTGAAGCTTTCTTT.